This TCR beta chain was captured by sequencing in a study of blood T cell repertoires in COVID-19. Study background: The study drew acute and convalescent COVID-19 samples from the United States, Italy and Spain. Sources were T cells, B-cell-depleted T cells, or PBMCs; the material itself was cDNA or gDNA.

Per germline, CDR1 SQVTM and CDR2 ANQGSEA. The CDR3 is 10 residues long. V was shortened by 6 bases and J by 6 bases, with 9 bases between the two germline ends. Source study methods: Reference gene primer amplification yielded estimated nucleated cell counts. Profiling relied on immunoSEQ multiplex PCR, and the TCRdb table lists in-frame clones only, not all of them. The V and J calls and clone size are taken from that table; D and trimming were inferred from the DNA. The data contain over 250,000 clones, around 89% of them singletons. Two negative PCRs, clearance, or symptom resolution characterized the recovered Cohort 3 donors.

The chain joins TRBV29-1 to TRBJ2-7; unclear D gene. Sample: PBMCs or T cells enriched from blood (not recorded which). The source is a man in his forties or fifties who had recovered from COVID-19. This chain's CDR3 is CSVHYGEQYF. The CDR3 DNA follows: TGCAGCGTGCATTACGGCGAGCAGTACTTC.